Shown below are 28 T cell receptor beta chains from a single sample sequenced in a study of OX40 agonist ivuxolimab in advanced cancers. Receptor libraries were prepared by the immunoSEQ multiplex PCR assay. The source is immuneACCESS, and TCRdb retained only in-frame sequences with V and J called. Part of the clones is not carried over; for the studies checked, unresolved V genes explain less than half of this, and the remainder is unexplained. For this sample there are about 95,000 clones; 90% to 95% appear just once. The ten largest clones capture 2% to 3% of the sample. Specimen: CD4+ or CD8+ T cells sorted from blood, collected in a trial of the OX40 agonist ivuxolimab. Source of these receptors: an adult with an advanced solid tumor such as melanoma, head and neck, liver or kidney cancer.

This clone was seen once. The V call is TRBV19, the J call TRBJ1-5, with D unclear. The CDR3 is made up of 14 amino acids. The germline V and J ends were trimmed by 3 bases and 7 bases, with 13 bases remaining between them. Looked up from germline, CDR1 is LNHDA and CDR2 is SQIVND (reference sequence). The CDR3 loop is CASSMLQRNQPQHF. The CDR3 DNA reads as TGTGCCAGTAGTATGTTACAGCGGAACCAGCCCCAGCATTTT. Looking up the rest from reference TRBV19 and TRBJ1-5 gives the full variable domain: DGGITQSPKYLFRKEGQNVTLSCEQNLNHDAMYWYRQDPGQGLRLIYYSQIVNDFQKGDIAEGYSVSREKKESFPLTVTSAQKNPTAFYLCASSMLQRNQPQHFGDGTRLSIL.

The chain couples TRBV6-1 to TRBJ2-2; D may be TRBD1 (6 bases). CDR3 length: 16 amino acids. The V gene's germline CDR1 is MNHNS and CDR2 SASEGT. Trimming pared 1 base from V and 6 bases from J, leaving 15 bases between. The CDR3 sequence: CASSEGRDTLAGELFF. In DNA form, the CDR3 reads TGTGCCAGCAGTGAAGGCAGGGACACCCTCGCCGGGGAGCTGTTTTTT.

J is TRBJ2-5 and V is TRBV30; D is perhaps TRBD2 (6 bases). This CDR3 region has 12 residues. Between the trimmed V and J ends, which lost 2 bases and 4 bases, there was a span of 8 bases. CDR1 GTSNPN and CDR2 SVGIG come from the germline V gene (reference sequence). The CDR3 DNA reads TGTGCCTGGAGTTGGGGAGGAGAGACCCAGTACTTC. Its protein product is CAWSWGGETQYF. Combining the CDR3 with reference TRBV30 and TRBJ2-5 gives the whole variable domain SQTIHQWPATLVQPVGSPLSLECTVEGTSNPNLYWYRQAAGRGLQLLFYSVGIGQISSEVPQNLSASRPQDRQFILSSKKLLLSDSGFYLCAWSWGGETQYFGPGTRLLVL.

The chain has TRBV6-6 and TRBJ2-3; no clear D. The CDR3 consists of 14 residues. The germline gives CDR1 MNHNY, CDR2 SVGAGI (reference sequence). The ends were cut back, 6 bases at V and 3 bases at J, with 13 bases in the middle. The CDR3 reads CASRYAGETDTQYF. In nucleotides, the CDR3 is TGTGCCAGCAGATATGCTGGAGAGACAGATACGCAGTATTTT.

The CDR3 DNA reads as TGTGCCAGCAGCTTATCTCAGGGGGGCAATGAGCAGTTCTTC. Translating it yields CASSLSQGGNEQFF. This rearrangement joins TRBV7-2 to TRBJ2-1; D might be TRBD1 (7 bases). The CDR3 is 14 amino acids. Germline CDR1 reads SGHTA; CDR2 reads FQGNSA. V was trimmed by 2 bases and J by 6 bases, leaving 11 bases between them.

This rearrangement joins TRBV28 to TRBJ2-7; TRBD1 is a possible D gene (6 bases). V lost 4 bases and J lost 2, with 12 bases in between. Per germline, CDR1 MDHEN and CDR2 SYDVKM. The CDR3 length is 14 residues. This CDR3 is CASSSGTLPYEQYF. As DNA, the CDR3 is TGTGCCAGCAGTTCCGGGACACTACCCTACGAGCAGTACTTC.

The chain joins TRBV9 to TRBJ2-1; 10 bases align to TRBD2. In germline, CDR1 is SGDLS, CDR2 YYNGEE. The V segment lost 0 bases and the J segment 6 bases; nucleotides outside the gene matches: 3. CDR3 length equals 15 residues. CDR3: CASSVEGLAPNEQFF. In DNA, the CDR3 is TGTGCCAGCAGCGTAGAGGGACTAGCGCCCAATGAGCAGTTCTTC.

The gene calls are TRBV29-1 and TRBJ2-7, with 13 bases matching TRBD2. The V gene's germline CDR1 is SQVTM and CDR2 ANQGSEA. The J segment lost 5 bases and the V segment lost 5 bases, leaving 6 bases of the junction unmatched. The CDR3 is 14 amino acids. DNA for the CDR3: TGCAGCGTTATACGGACTAGCGGGAGAAACGAGCAGTACTTC. This gives the protein CSVIRTSGRNEQYF.

This chain links TRBV9 with TRBJ1-6; no definite D call. CDR1 SGDLS and CDR2 YYNGEE come from the germline V gene. This CDR3 contains 15 residues. Trimming removed 1 base from V and 9 bases from J, with 14 bases in between. The CDR3 region is CASSVTGLRGSPLHF. As DNA, the CDR3 is TGTGCCAGCAGCGTAACCGGGCTACGGGGTTCACCCCTCCACTTT.

This clone was seen once. Without the conserved terminal phenylalanine or tryptophan, this CDR3 likely stems from a read error. Because the CDR3's place on the DNA is in doubt, the DNA is left out and the CDR3 is given as listed by TCRdb. The gene calls are TRBV6-1 and TRBJ2-7; TRBD2, the table's D call, was not compared with the DNA. The V gene's germline CDR1 is MNHNS and CDR2 SASEGT. The CDR3 contains 12 residues when both ends are counted. The CDR3 protein is CASSELGLAGAL.

The V and J genes are TRBV4-1 and TRBJ1-2; no firm D call. CDR1 is MGHRA, CDR2 YSYEKL, per germline. The CDR3 loop spans 15 amino acids. V gave up 2 bases and J gave up 0 bases, with 10 bases separating them. In nucleotides, the CDR3 is TGCGCCAGCAGCCAACCGGGGAAAGCTAACTATGGCTACACCTTC. Translation: CASSQPGKANYGYTF.

The chain recombines TRBV4-1 with TRBJ1-4; no clear D gene. The CDR3 is 16 amino acids. Trimming removed 0 bases at V and 7 bases at J, with 15 bases between. Germline CDR1 is MGHRA and CDR2 is YSYEKL. The CDR3 nucleotides read TGCGCCAGCAGCCAAGATCGGCAGGCGGCAAGTGAAAAACTGTTTTTT. Translation gives CASSQDRQAASEKLFF.

This chain links TRBV29-1 with TRBJ2-2; no definite D call. This CDR3 region has 14 residues. The V and J ends lost 1 base and 0 bases respectively, with 6 bases between them. Germline values: CDR1 SQVTM, CDR2 ANQGSEA. CDR3 residues: CSVEGTSNTGELFF. The CDR3 nucleotides read TGCAGCGTTGAAGGGACGTCGAACACCGGGGAGCTGTTTTTT.

CDR3 sequence: CASSVDPSVTGNTIYF. In nucleotides, the CDR3 is TGTGCCAGCAGCGTAGACCCCTCGGTTACTGGAAACACCATATATTTT. The genes are TRBV9 and TRBJ1-3; no reliable D call. The CDR3 has 16 residues. Germline loops: CDR1 SGDLS, CDR2 YYNGEE. V was pared by 0 bases and J by 2 bases, with 12 bases between.

V and J are TRBV7-2 and TRBJ2-1, with TRBD2 matching 12 bases. The CDR3 length is 18 residues. Losses at the gene ends were 2 bases for V and 7 bases for J; bases not matched to a gene: 12. The germline V gene has CDR1 SGHTA and CDR2 FQGNSA. CDR3 DNA: TGTGCCAGCAGCTTATGGGCTAGCGGGAGGGCCTCAGTGAATGAGCAGTTCTTC. It translates to CASSLWASGRASVNEQFF.

The chain combines TRBV19 with TRBJ2-5; 9 nucleotides align to TRBD2. Germline lookup yields CDR1 LNHDA and CDR2 SQIVND (reference sequence). The CDR3 spans 15 residues. After removal of 5 bases from V and 1 base from J, the junction contained 5 bases not matched to a gene. CDR3 residues: CASSRTSVGQETQYF. The CDR3 region has the DNA TGTGCCAGTAGTCGGACTAGCGTCGGCCAAGAGACCCAGTACTTC.

J is TRBJ2-7 and V is TRBV7-2, with TRBD2 matching over 8 bases. Germline-derived CDR1 and CDR2 are SGHTA and FQGNSA. CDR3 size: 15 residues. V lost 3 bases and J lost 1; bases outside the gene matches: 5. Written as DNA, the CDR3 is TGTGCCAGCAGCTTCGGGACTAGTCGGTCCTACGAGCAGTACTTC. The encoded protein is CASSFGTSRSYEQYF.

The chain joins TRBV5-6 to TRBJ1-5, with D maybe TRBD1 (5 bases). V shed 3 bases and J shed 0 bases, with 10 bases lying between them. The CDR3 has 15 residues. The germline V gene encodes CDR1 SGHDT and CDR2 YYEEEE. The CDR3 region has the DNA TGTGCCAGCAGCTGGGGCCAGGGTAGCAATCAGCCCCAGCATTTT. This codes for CASSWGQGSNQPQHF.

This clone was seen once. The chain carries TRBV7-9 and TRBJ1-1; D ambiguous. The CDR3 runs to 11 residues. Germline V lookup: CDR1 SEHNR, CDR2 FQNEAQ (reference sequence). The V end lost 7 bases, the J end lost 7 bases, and 10 bases lay between the germline ends. The CDR3 region has the DNA TGTGCCAGCACCCTTCGGGGTGAAGCTTTCTTT. This gives the protein CASTLRGEAFF.

The V call is TRBV19, the J call TRBJ2-1, with D possibly matching TRBD2 (7 bases). This CDR3 has 15 amino acids. Per the germline V gene, CDR1 is LNHDA and CDR2 is SQIVND (reference sequence). V dropped 6 bases and J dropped 8 bases, with 20 bases sitting between them. The CDR3 nucleotides are TGTGCCAGTAGCCGGACTAGGGGGAGATGGGATGAGCAGTTCTTC. Translation gives CASSRTRGRWDEQFF.

The chain has TRBV10-1 and TRBJ2-2, with TRBD1 identical over 7 bases. The CDR3 has 14 residues. V was pared by 2 bases and J by 8 bases, with 5 bases of the junction left unmatched. Looked up from germline, CDR1 is WNHNN and CDR2 is SYGVQD (reference sequence). The CDR3 nucleotides are TGCGCCAGCAGTGAGAACAGGGGATCGGGGGAGCTGTTTTTT. Protein product: CASSENRGSGELFF.

The chain has TRBV5-1 and TRBJ2-5; tentatively, D is TRBD2 (6 bases). Germline V gene lookup returns CDR1 SGHRS and CDR2 YFSETQ. CDR3 size: 12 residues. The germline V and J ends were trimmed by 3 bases and 5 bases, with 8 bases remaining between them. The CDR3 spells CASSWGEETQYF. The DNA for the CDR3 is TGCGCCAGCAGCTGGGGGGAGGAGACCCAGTACTTC.

This sequence joins TRBV9 and TRBJ1-4, with D possibly matching TRBD1 (6 bases). Trimming pared 0 bases from V and 4 bases from J, leaving 10 bases between. CDR1 and CDR2 (germline): SGDLS, YYNGEE. The CDR3 consists of 15 residues. The CDR3 loop reads CASSVDTGINEKLFF. Written as DNA, the CDR3 is TGTGCCAGCAGCGTAGACACAGGGATTAATGAAAAACTGTTTTTT.

The CDR3 here is CAGQTGVPPEAFF. CDR3 coding DNA: TGTGCCGGACAGACCGGGGTCCCTCCTGAAGCTTTCTTT. The chain combines TRBV28 with TRBJ1-1, with D perhaps matching TRBD1 (6 bases). Germline values: CDR1 MDHEN, CDR2 SYDVKM. This CDR3 has 13 residues. V was clipped by 11 bases and J by 6 bases, with 19 bases between them.

The chain recombines TRBV5-4 with TRBJ2-7, with a tentative D call TRBD2 (5 bases). CDR1 is SGHNT and CDR2 is YYREEE in the germline V gene (reference sequence). The CDR3 loop spans 13 amino acids. Trimming stripped 2 bases from V and 4 bases from J, with 10 bases between. The CDR3 is CASSFSGTYEQYF. CDR3 in DNA: TGTGCCAGCAGCTTCAGCGGCACATACGAGCAGTACTTC.

The V and J genes are TRBV28 and TRBJ2-1; a weak D match, TRBD2 (6 bases). The CDR3 covers 14 residues. Germline CDR1 MDHEN, CDR2 SYDVKM. V lost 3 bases and J lost 7, with 13 bases in between. The CDR3 DNA follows: TGTGCCAGCAGTTTGTCCTTACGGGGGAATGAGCAGTTCTTC. This translates into CASSLSLRGNEQFF.

The chain joins TRBV4-2 to TRBJ1-3, with D possibly being TRBD1 (5 bases). The germline V and J ends were trimmed by 0 bases and 0 bases, with 15 bases remaining between them. Germline CDR1 LGHNA, CDR2 YNFKEQ. The CDR3 totals 18 residues. The CDR3 DNA reads as TGTGCCAGCAGCCAAGATAAATTGGGGCAGCACTCTGGAAACACCATATATTTT. Translated, it gives CASSQDKLGQHSGNTIYF.

The V gene is TRBV11-2, the J gene TRBJ2-4, with D possibly being TRBD1 or TRBD2 (5 bases each). Trimming removed 0 bases from V and 8 bases from J, with 11 bases in between. The CDR3 totals 14 residues. Germline CDR1 SGHAT, CDR2 FQNNGV. In DNA form, the CDR3 reads TGTGCCAGCAGCTTAGATCAGAGGGGTGACATTCAGTACTTC. This codes for CASSLDQRGDIQYF.